Following are 9 T cell receptor beta chains from one sample sequenced in a study of blood T cell repertoires in COVID-19. Generated by immunoSEQ multiplex PCR, the TCRdb table keeps only in-frame clones and is missing some. The sample has roughly 380,000 clones; 85% to 90% are singletons. Specimen: PBMCs or T cells enriched from blood (not recorded which). The receptors originated from a woman in her 30s who had been exposed to COVID-19.

The V call is TRBV6-5, the J call TRBJ1-3, with 7 bases fitting TRBD1. The CDR3 sequence is 15 residues long. Trimming took 2 bases from V and 0 from J; bases not matched to a gene: 1. Germline CDR1 is MNHEY and CDR2 is SVGAGI. The CDR3 bases are TGTGCCAGCAGTTACGGGACAGCCTCTGGAAACACCATATATTTT. As protein: CASSYGTASGNTIYF.

This rearrangement joins TRBV6-5 to TRBJ1-2, with 10 positions matching TRBD1. CDR1 is MNHEY, CDR2 SVGAGI, per germline. Germline trimming cut 6 bases from V and 4 bases from J; bases unmatched to any gene: 2. This CDR3 is built from 13 residues. Here the CDR3 reads CASRDRGGYGYTF. The CDR3 DNA is TGTGCCAGCAGGGACAGGGGGGGCTATGGCTACACCTTC.

The chain combines TRBV5-4 with TRBJ1-1; possible D gene TRBD1, 5 bases. The length of the CDR3 is 14 residues. Germline CDR1 is SGHNT and CDR2 is YYREEE (reference sequence). The V gene lost 3 bases and the J gene lost 2 bases, with 11 bases spanning the gap. For the CDR3, the DNA is TGTGCCAGCAGCTGGGGGGGGACCAACACTGAAGCTTTCTTT. It specifies CASSWGGTNTEAFF.

V gene TRBV28 combines with J gene TRBJ2-2, with a tentative D call TRBD2 (8 bases). The germline CDR1 and CDR2 sequences are MDHEN and SYDVKM. Trimming shortened V by 6 bases and J by 4 bases, and 24 bases separated the two germline ends. CDR3 length: 18 amino acids. CDR3 in amino acids: CASSSYNSGDRGTGELFF. CDR3 DNA sequence: TGTGCCAGCAGCTCCTATAATAGCGGGGACAGAGGCACCGGGGAGCTGTTTTTT.

There are a few counts of this clone. The chain links TRBV2 to TRBJ1-5; no clear D. Deletions cut 4 bases from V and 0 bases from J, with 13 bases between. From germline, CDR1 is SNHLY and CDR2 FYNNEI. This CDR3 has 16 amino acids. In DNA form, the CDR3 reads TGTGCCAGCAGTGGCCGAGCGGATAATAGCAATCAGCCCCAGCATTTT. This codes for CASSGRADNSNQPQHF.

J is TRBJ2-1 and V is TRBV7-9; D remains unclear. The germline CDR1 and CDR2 sequences are SEHNR and FQNEAQ (reference sequence). The CDR3 runs 13 residues. The V end lost 6 bases, the J end lost 6 bases, and 12 bases lay between the germline ends. The CDR3, as DNA: TGTGCCAGCAGTCCCCTCCTCGGCAATGAGCAGTTCTTC. Protein sequence: CASSPLLGNEQFF.

CDR3 sequence: CASSWTGDGNEQFF. CDR3 bases: TGTGCCAGTAGTTGGACAGGGGACGGCAATGAGCAGTTCTTC. The chain employs TRBV19 and TRBJ2-1, with 9 positions matching TRBD1. This CDR3 has 14 amino acids. V lost 5 bases, J lost 6 bases, and 5 bases stayed unmatched. CDR1 is LNHDA, CDR2 SQIVND, per germline (reference sequence).

This chain connects TRBV6-5 to TRBJ2-1, with TRBD2 matching over 12 bases. V was clipped by 4 bases and J by 9 bases; unmatched bases: 1. CDR3 length: 13 residues. The germline CDR1 and CDR2 sequences are MNHEY and SVGAGI. CDR3 nucleotide sequence: TGTGCCAGCAGTTTGGGACTAGCGGGTGAGCAGTTCTTC. It yields the protein CASSLGLAGEQFF.

This sequence joins TRBV5-4 and TRBJ2-7, with 8 nucleotides matching TRBD2. The V gene end was trimmed by 0 bases and the J gene end by 4 bases; junction bases not matched to a gene: 6. CDR1 and CDR2 (germline): SGHNT, YYREEE (reference sequence). The CDR3 is 15 residues long. CDR3 protein: CASSLGGTRFYEQYF. CDR3 nucleotide sequence: TGTGCCAGCAGCTTGGGCGGGACTAGATTTTACGAGCAGTACTTC.